One sample yielded the 23 T cell receptor beta chains listed below, sequenced in a study of identical twins. MiXCR was run by TCRdb on the 5' RACE reads, yielding one entry per CDR3 protein. The sample consists of 100,000 or so distinct CDR3 sequences, 5.9% of them appearing once. Sequencing was carried out using memory T cells sorted from blood. The receptors originated from a woman in her forties or fifties in good health.

This clonotype was seen a handful of times. The V gene is TRBV5-1, the J gene TRBJ2-7; D might be TRBD2 (5 bases). V was trimmed by 4 bases and J by 5 bases, leaving 13 bases between them. CDR3 length equals 13 residues. Germline loops: CDR1 SGHRS, CDR2 YFSETQ. The CDR3 loop is CASSTSIGNEQYF. As DNA, the CDR3 is TGCGCCAGCAGCACCTCTATCGGGAACGAGCAGTACTTC.

The V and J genes are TRBV6-5 and TRBJ2-2; TRBD2 matches 7 bases. The CDR3 length is 16 residues. The germline V gene has CDR1 MNHEY and CDR2 SVGAGI. V shed 6 bases and J 0 bases; nucleotides not matched to a gene: 7. For the CDR3, the DNA is TGTGCCAGCAGCCCACTAGCGCCTACGAACACCGGGGAGCTGTTTTTT. It is translated as CASSPLAPTNTGELFF.

This clonotype was observed many times. The V and J genes are TRBV4-1 and TRBJ1-3; D gene uncertain. Looked up from germline, CDR1 is MGHRA and CDR2 is YSYEKL. CDR3 size: 13 residues. Trimming cost V 2 bases and J 4 bases, with 6 bases left between them. CDR3 in amino acids: CASSQLIGNTIYF. CDR3 bases: TGCGCCAGCAGCCAATTGATAGGAAACACCATATATTTT.

This chain connects TRBV12-3 or TRBV12-4 to TRBJ1-2; no reliable D call. V shed 4 bases and J shed 4 bases, with 7 bases lying between them. The length of the CDR3 is 12 residues. CDR3 nucleotides: TGTGCCAGCAGTTCGGCGGTCTATGGCTACACCTTC. It codes for CASSSAVYGYTF.

This clonotype was seen ten or more times. Written as DNA, the CDR3 is TGCAGCGTTGATTACGGGAGCGGCTCCTACGAGCAGTACTTC. It codes for CSVDYGSGSYEQYF. The J gene is TRBJ2-7, the V gene TRBV29-1; D is perhaps TRBD2 (6 bases). The CDR3 is 14 residues long. V lost 3 bases to trimming and J lost 0 bases, with 12 bases between them. Germline V CDR1 and CDR2: SQVTM, ANQGSEA.

This clonotype was observed at least ten times. This chain links TRBV10-3 with TRBJ1-5; D may be TRBD1 (5 bases). V was trimmed by 8 bases and J by 9 bases, leaving 14 bases between them. The CDR3 spans 12 residues. CDR1 ENHRY and CDR2 SYGVKD come from the germline V gene. The CDR3 nucleotides are TGTGCCATCGGGGCTTCGGGGCCGCCCCAGCATTTT. Translation gives CAIGASGPPQHF.

There are a few counts of this clonotype. The rearrangement uses TRBV20-1 and TRBJ2-3; D perhaps matches TRBD2 (6 bases). This CDR3 has 13 amino acids. Germline CDR1 is DFQATT and CDR2 is SNEGSKA (reference sequence). The germline V and J ends were trimmed by 3 bases and 2 bases, with 9 bases remaining between them. In DNA, the CDR3 is TGCAGTGCTAGCGGCGGGAACACAGATACGCAGTATTTT. Translating it yields CSASGGNTDTQYF.

This clonotype was observed many times. The CDR3 bases are TGCGCCAGCAGCCCAATCACCGGGCCACAGAACACTGAAGCTTTCTTT. Protein: CASSPITGPQNTEAFF. The chain has TRBV5-1 and TRBJ1-1; D gene uncertain. The CDR3 covers 16 residues. V was pared by 4 bases and J by 1 base, with 17 bases between. CDR1 is SGHRS and CDR2 is YFSETQ in the germline V gene. Using reference TRBV5-1 and TRBJ1-1 for the parts outside the CDR3, the full variable domain is KAGVTQTPRYLIKTRGQQVTLSCSPISGHRSVSWYQQTPGQGLQFLFEYFSETQRNKGNFPGRFSGRQFSNSRSEMNVSTLELGDSALYLCASSPITGPQNTEAFFGQGTRLTVV.

This clonotype was observed at least ten times. The chain is built from TRBV9 and TRBJ2-1; 7 nucleotides match TRBD2. Losses at the gene ends were 2 bases for V and 7 bases for J; bases not matched to a gene: 9. CDR1 and CDR2 (germline): SGDLS, YYNGEE. CDR3 length: 15 residues. DNA of the CDR3: TGTGCCAGCAGCGTCGGCGGGAGAGTGGGGAATGAGCAGTTCTTC. It is translated as CASSVGGRVGNEQFF.

This clonotype was recorded at least ten times. V usage is TRBV12-3 or TRBV12-4 and J usage is TRBJ2-1, with 9 nucleotides matching TRBD2. The ends lost 7 bases at V and 5 bases at J; junction bases unmatched: 15. This CDR3 contains 17 residues. This chain's CDR3 is CASIPPLLAGLNNEQFF. CDR3 coding DNA: TGTGCCAGCATCCCTCCCCTACTAGCGGGCCTAAACAATGAGCAGTTCTTC.

This clonotype was seen repeatedly, ten times or more. The chain combines TRBV7-3 with TRBJ1-5, with D hard to call. Between the trimmed V and J ends, which lost 0 bases and 4 bases, there was a span of 7 bases. In germline, CDR1 is SGHTA, CDR2 FQGTGA. The CDR3 length is 14 residues. The CDR3 bases are TGTGCCAGCAGCTTAACAGGAGGGAATCAGCCCCAGCATTTT. It codes for CASSLTGGNQPQHF.

This chain links TRBV4-2 with TRBJ1-1; D remains ambiguous. The CDR3 sequence is 15 residues long. Trimming pared 1 base from V and 1 base from J, leaving 10 bases between. Germline assignment: CDR1 LGHNA and CDR2 YNFKEQ. CDR3 sequence (DNA): TGTGCCAGCAGCCAAGTGCTGGGTAAGAACACTGAAGCTTTCTTT. Protein product: CASSQVLGKNTEAFF.

This clonotype came up many times. The chain employs TRBV3-1 and TRBJ2-1; 9 bases match TRBD2. Germline V gives CDR1 LGHDT, CDR2 YNNKEL (reference sequence). This CDR3 comprises 16 residues. Trimming removed 1 base from V and 7 bases from J; junction bases left unmatched: 8. CDR3 region: CASSQGEGGRANEQFF. CDR3 sequence (DNA): TGTGCCAGCAGCCAAGGAGAGGGCGGGAGGGCAAATGAGCAGTTCTTC.

This clonotype has a handful of counts. The V gene is TRBV7-3, the J gene TRBJ2-7, with TRBD2 matching 14 bases. Losses at the gene ends were 5 bases for V and 3 bases for J; bases not matched to a gene: 6. The CDR3 totals 16 residues. CDR1 is SGHTA, CDR2 FQGTGA, per germline. The CDR3 DNA is TGTGCCAGCAGCCAGACCGGGACTAGCGGGAGCTACGAGCAGTACTTC. The encoded protein is CASSQTGTSGSYEQYF.

The V and J genes are TRBV12-5 and TRBJ2-4; D may be TRBD1 or TRBD2 (5 bases each). The CDR3 is 15 residues long. Trimming took 3 bases from V and 0 from J, leaving 9 bases between them. The germline CDR1 and CDR2 sequences are LGHNT and FRNRAP. For the CDR3, the DNA is TGTGCTAGTGGTTTCCGGGACCGAGCCAAAAACATTCAGTACTTC. It specifies CASGFRDRAKNIQYF.

This clonotype was recorded at least ten times. Here the CDR3 DNA reads TGTGCCAGCAGCCAAGCGACAGGGCCCTCGAACACCGGGGAGCTGTTTTTT. This codes for CASSQATGPSNTGELFF. The J gene is TRBJ2-2, the V gene TRBV3-1; the match to TRBD1 covers 7 bases. J was trimmed by 0 bases and V by 1 base; bases with no gene match: 5. The CDR3 extends over 17 amino acids. Germline CDR1 LGHDT, CDR2 YNNKEL (reference sequence). The full variable domain, with the rest looked up from reference TRBV3-1 and TRBJ2-2, is DTAVSQTPKYLVTQMGNDKSIKCEQNLGHDTMYWYKQDSKKFLKIMFSYNNKELIINETVPNRFSPKSPDKAHLNLHINSLELGDSAVYFCASSQATGPSNTGELFFGEGSRLTVL.

In this sample, this clonotype turned up a few times. This chain links TRBV7-2 with TRBJ1-5; D not resolved. The germline V gene has CDR1 SGHTA and CDR2 FQGNSA. This CDR3 has 12 residues. The V gene lost 6 bases and the J gene lost 5 bases, with 8 bases spanning the gap. CDR3 nucleotide sequence: TGTGCCAGCAGTTCTACGGATCAGCCCCAGCATTTT. It translates to CASSSTDQPQHF.

The chain employs TRBV20-1 and TRBJ2-1; TRBD1 or TRBD2 may be the D gene (5 bases each). Germline V gene sequence: CDR1 DFQATT, CDR2 SNEGSKA (reference sequence). The CDR3 runs 14 residues. Trimming took 3 bases from V and 5 from J, leaving 14 bases between them. The CDR3 DNA follows: TGCAGTGCTAGGCGTAGCGTGGACAACAATGAGCAGTTCTTC. Its translation is CSARRSVDNNEQFF.

This clonotype was seen ten or more times. The chain has TRBV27 and TRBJ2-3, with 9 bases identical to TRBD2. Germline V lookup: CDR1 MNHEY, CDR2 SMNVEV (reference sequence). J was trimmed by 6 bases and V by 5 bases; bases with no gene match: 12. The CDR3 is made up of 16 amino acids. In nucleotides, the CDR3 is TGTGCCAGCAGTGCCGGGACTAGCCGACTCGGGGATACGCAGTATTTT. Translated, it gives CASSAGTSRLGDTQYF.

This clonotype was detected many times. The chain uses TRBV4-1 and TRBJ2-1; weak D call: TRBD1 (6 bases). V was shortened by 0 bases and J by 1 base, with 10 bases between the two germline ends. The CDR3 totals 16 residues. CDR1 and CDR2 from the germline V gene are MGHRA and YSYEKL. Here the CDR3 DNA reads TGCGCCAGCAGCCAAGATGGAACAGGGTCCTACAATGAGCAGTTCTTC. It is translated as CASSQDGTGSYNEQFF.

This clonotype appeared many times. J is TRBJ2-5 and V is TRBV5-4; 12 nucleotides match TRBD2. Germline V gives CDR1 SGHNT, CDR2 YYREEE (reference sequence). Unmatched junction bases numbered 4, after V lost 2 bases and J lost 2 bases. The CDR3 has 16 residues. CDR3 nucleotides: TGTGCCAGCAGCTTCCCCCTAGCGGGAGGGCAAGAGACCCAGTACTTC. Translating it yields CASSFPLAGGQETQYF.

There are many counts of this clonotype. The gene calls are TRBV12-3 or TRBV12-4 and TRBJ2-1; no definite D call. CDR3 length equals 13 residues. V gave up 6 bases and J gave up 7 bases, with 13 bases separating them. CDR3 residues: CASRDRLGNEQFF. In nucleotides, the CDR3 is TGTGCCAGCAGAGACCGACTGGGGAATGAGCAGTTCTTC.

Many counts were recorded for this clonotype. The genes are TRBV12-3 or TRBV12-4 and TRBJ2-3; unclear D gene. CDR3 length equals 11 residues. Trimming took off 3 bases at V and 4 bases at J, with 2 bases between the two ends. CDR3 sequence: CASSLSDTQYF. CDR3 nucleotide sequence: TGTGCCAGCAGTTTGTCAGATACGCAGTATTTT.